The sequence of this TCR beta chain was determined in a study of blood T cell repertoires in COVID-19 (dated by TCRdb to about 2020). As for the study more broadly: Collaborator samples came from the United States, Italy and Spain and covered acute and convalescent phases of COVID-19. The prospective study material was composed of cDNA or gDNA derived from T cells, B-cell-depleted T cells, or PBMCs. The dataset comprised deeply sampled blood TCRbeta repertoires from subjects exposed to, actively infected with, or recovered from COVID-19. The repertoires were released in a freely available public database meant as a resource for research on the immune response to SARS-CoV-2. The samples were drawn from the first 160 participants of the ongoing ImmuneRACE study and from 950 to 1,500 subjects provided by 6 global collaborators. Nearly every sample came with metadata listing a de-identified subject ID, COVID-19 status, age in years and sex. Where HLA class I and class II types were available, the types were taken from metadata supplied by the sample provider, not from assay-based typing.

Remarks on this clone: The specificity of this receptor is unknown. No quality values exist for individual bases; no much larger clone is one base distant.

Results the study describes overall, beyond this receptor: How much clinical and demographic metadata was included differed by source and by participant, and the metadata was provided uncurated.

V lost 4 bases and J lost 6 bases; the stretch between them is 9 bases long. CDR1 and CDR2 are drawn from the germline V gene: MGHDK, SYGVNS. Including the terminal cysteine and phenylalanine, the CDR3 comprises 12 residues. Only CDR3 DNA remains: 36 bases, in frame from the first base. One collaborating source in Seattle enrolled patients during active infection and followed them longitudinally through the course of disease. Each collaborating institution followed its own protocols to collect whole blood in K2EDTA tubes. Collaborator samples were shipped for TCRbeta analysis as frozen whole blood, isolated PBMCs, or DNA extracted from either sample type. The immunoSEQ Assay, a bias-controlled multiplex PCR, was used to amplify TCRbeta CDR3 regions from genomic DNA. Concerning the study's data processing: Nucleated cell counts per sample were estimated from amplification of reference gene primers within the assay. Sequence reads were collapsed and filtered to measure the absolute abundance of every unique TCRbeta CDR3 rearrangement. For each sample, productive Simpson clonality was calculated as the square root of Simpson's diversity index over productive rearrangements. The clones in this table, taken by TCRdb from immuneACCESS, are in-frame only. Not every clone is retained; where verified, under half of the shortfall comes from an unresolved V gene, and the cause of the rest is unknown. That table is the source of V, J and clone size, and D and trimming were worked out from the DNA. Counted in this sample were 350,000 to 400,000 clones; 89% of them appeared once. The ten most abundant clones make up about 3% of the sample.

The V and J segments used are TRBV25-1 and TRBJ1-1; the D gene cannot be named for sure. The TCR sequence derives from a woman aged 25-40 years with COVID-19, enrolled during active disease. Sample: peripheral blood. At the DNA level, the sequence is TGTGCCAGCAGTGCGGGGAGCCCTGAAGCTTTCTTT. The translation is CASSAGSPEAFF.